Following are 7 T cell receptor beta chains from one sample sequenced in a study of cytomegalovirus exposure and HLA in healthy donors. A multiplex PCR was run with 60 Vbeta primers and 13 Jbeta primers. Sequencing was performed with immunoSEQ multiplex PCR; in TCRdb, only in-frame clones are kept and a portion is missing. The table records about 160,000 clones, about 71% of them present only once. The sequenced material came from PBMCs. The receptors derive from a woman aged 25 to 39 in good health and CMV-seronegative.

CDR3 protein: CASSQPKSSYNEQFF. The CDR3 DNA reads TGTGCCAGCAGCCAACCCAAGAGCTCCTACAATGAGCAGTTCTTC. The chain combines TRBV14 with TRBJ2-1, with D unresolved. The length of the CDR3 is 15 residues. Looked up from germline, CDR1 is SGHDN and CDR2 is FVKESK. V lost 2 bases to trimming and J lost 0 bases, with 8 bases between them.

The rearrangement joins TRBV25-1 to TRBJ2-1; a weak D match, TRBD2 (6 bases). The CDR3 is made up of 16 amino acids. Germline CDR1 and CDR2: MGHDK and SYGVNS. Trimming removed 5 bases at V and 2 bases at J, with 16 bases between. The CDR3 region is CASSLRGLSPYNEQFF. The CDR3 coding sequence is TGTGCCAGCAGTTTAAGGGGACTGTCACCCTACAATGAGCAGTTCTTC. The entire variable domain, with the rest obtained from reference TRBV25-1 and TRBJ2-1, is as follows: EADIYQTPRYLVIGTGKKITLECSQTMGHDKMYWYQQDPGMELHLIHYSYGVNSTEKGDLSSESTVSRIRTEHFPLTLESARPSHTSQYLCASSLRGLSPYNEQFFGPGTRLTVL.

This clone showed up just a few times. The chain uses TRBV5-5 and TRBJ1-4; TRBD1 agrees at 9 bases. The CDR3 extends over 15 amino acids. Trimming at V came to 3 bases and at J to 7 bases, leaving 7 bases not matched to a gene. CDR1 and CDR2 (germline): SGHKS, YYEKEE (reference sequence). The CDR3 sequence is CASSSQGARGEKLFF. The CDR3 DNA reads as TGTGCCAGCAGCTCACAGGGGGCGCGGGGTGAAAAACTGTTTTTT.

This rearrangement joins TRBV28 to TRBJ1-2; no clear D. The CDR3 is made up of 15 amino acids. CDR1 and CDR2 from the germline V gene are MDHEN and SYDVKM. The V and J ends lost 7 bases and 4 bases respectively, with 19 bases between them. The CDR3 region is CASTPAGTFLYGYTF. The DNA for the CDR3 is TGTGCCAGCACCCCCGCGGGCACATTCCTCTATGGCTACACCTTC.

This chain connects TRBV27 to TRBJ2-7; 8 bases are a match to TRBD2. J lost 3 bases, V lost 6 bases, and 10 bases had no gene match. Per the germline V gene, CDR1 is MNHEY and CDR2 is SMNVEV (reference sequence). This CDR3 has 15 amino acids. Written as DNA, the CDR3 is TGTGCCAGCAGCCTAGCCGGGGGACTAGACTACGAGCAGTACTTC. It encodes CASSLAGGLDYEQYF.

This clone was seen a few times. The CDR3 DNA follows: TGTGCCAGCAGCTTAGCGACGGGAGGGCCAGATACGCAGTATTTT. Translating gives CASSLATGGPDTQYF. The V gene is TRBV7-2, the J gene TRBJ2-3, with TRBD2 matching 8 bases. In germline, CDR1 is SGHTA, CDR2 FQGNSA. Trimming removed 0 bases from V and 4 bases from J; junction bases left unmatched: 3. The length of the CDR3 is 15 residues.

The chain is built from TRBV2 and TRBJ1-6; 7 bases match TRBD1. This CDR3 is built from 14 residues. J was trimmed by 9 bases and V by 7 bases; bases with no gene match: 9. Germline CDR1 is SNHLY and CDR2 is FYNNEI. The CDR3 bases are TGTGCCAGCACCAGAGGGGGCTTGATTTCACCCCTCCACTTT. Its protein is CASTRGGLISPLHF.